The entry below describes one T cell receptor beta chain. V dropped 2 bases and J dropped 2 bases, with 10 bases sitting between them. CDR1 MNHNY and CDR2 SVGAGI come from the germline V gene (reference sequence). CDR3 length: 14 residues. The repertoire was sequenced with immunoSEQ multiplex PCR; TCRdb's copy has only in-frame clones and lacks some. The sample gives 75,000 to 95,000 clones, more than 85% of which show up once; around 2% is in the top ten. The entry originates in a study of T cell changes during pregnancy in multiple sclerosis. This material consisted of peripheral blood, taken in the first trimester of pregnancy. The chain is built from TRBV6-6 and TRBJ2-7; tentatively, D is TRBD2 (7 bases). The clonotype was recovered from a female donor in good health, enrolled as a control in a pregnancy study. In DNA, the CDR3 is TGTGCCAGCAGTTACGGGGGGGGCCCCTACGAGCAGTACTTC. This translates into CASSYGGGPYEQYF.